A single sample is the source of the 22 T cell receptor beta chains below, sequenced in a study of blood T cell repertoires in COVID-19. TCRdb keeps only in-frame clones here, not all; method: immunoSEQ multiplex PCR. The sample lists roughly 100,000 clones, around 85% occurring once. What was sequenced was peripheral blood. Receptors originate from a woman in her sixties or seventies with active or convalescent COVID-19.

The genes are TRBV5-1 and TRBJ2-3; D unclear. V gave up 4 bases and J gave up 0 bases, with 3 bases separating them. In germline, CDR1 is SGHRS, CDR2 YFSETQ. The CDR3 is made up of 12 amino acids. This chain's CDR3 is CASSQSTDTQYF. The DNA for the CDR3 is TGCGCCAGCAGCCAAAGCACAGATACGCAGTATTTT.

This chain links TRBV5-1 with TRBJ1-1, with D possibly TRBD1 on 6 matching bases. CDR1 is SGHRS and CDR2 is YFSETQ in the germline V gene. The CDR3 totals 18 residues. V lost 2 bases and J 5 bases, leaving 25 bases between the germline ends. The chain's CDR3 is CASSLRTQGPLGVTEAFF. CDR3 DNA sequence: TGCGCCAGCAGCTTAAGGACCCAGGGGCCCCTGGGGGTTACTGAAGCTTTCTTT. The variable domain in full, completed from reference TRBV5-1 and TRBJ1-1, reads KAGVTQTPRYLIKTRGQQVTLSCSPISGHRSVSWYQQTPGQGLQFLFEYFSETQRNKGNFPGRFSGRQFSNSRSEMNVSTLELGDSALYLCASSLRTQGPLGVTEAFFGQGTRLTVV.

The chain recombines TRBV14 with TRBJ2-1; TRBD2 matches 10 bases. The V and J ends lost 0 bases and 3 bases, in that order; junction bases with no gene match: 5. This CDR3 region has 17 residues. Germline-derived CDR1 and CDR2 are SGHDN and FVKESK. The CDR3, as DNA: TGTGCCAGCAGCCAAGATCTAGCGGGAGTGGGCTACAATGAGCAGTTCTTC. Translated, it gives CASSQDLAGVGYNEQFF. Full variable domain (remainder filled in from reference TRBV14 and TRBJ2-1): EAGVTQFPSHSVIEKGQTVTLRCDPISGHDNLYWYRRVMGKEIKFLLHFVKESKQDESGMPNNRFLAERTGGTYSTLKVQPAELEDSGVYFCASSQDLAGVGYNEQFFGPGTRLTVL.

This clone came up once. The genes are TRBV6-2 or TRBV6-3 and TRBJ1-2, with D possibly being TRBD1 (5 bases). The CDR3 has 18 residues. Germline V gene sequence: CDR1 MNHEY, CDR2 SVGEGT. V lost 0 bases and J 3 bases, leaving 20 bases between the germline ends. CDR3 bases: TGTGCCAGCAGTTACTCGACTTTGTCCAGGACAAATGACTATGGCTACACCTTC. This translates into CASSYSTLSRTNDYGYTF.

This clone was recorded only once. The rearrangement joins TRBV7-2 to TRBJ1-2; no clear D gene. This CDR3 is built from 13 residues. V was pared by 2 bases and J by 5 bases, with 9 bases between. In germline, CDR1 is SGHTA, CDR2 FQGNSA. The CDR3 reads CASSLWVTYGYTF. The CDR3 DNA reads as TGTGCCAGCAGCTTATGGGTGACATATGGCTACACCTTC.

This sequence joins TRBV9 and TRBJ2-5, with D possibly TRBD1 on 5 matching bases. Looked up from germline, CDR1 is SGDLS and CDR2 is YYNGEE. The CDR3 runs to 15 residues. V was shortened by 2 bases and J by 2 bases, with 13 bases between the two germline ends. This CDR3 reads CASSVGARQQETQYF. The CDR3 nucleotides read TGTGCCAGCAGCGTGGGTGCGAGACAGCAAGAGACCCAGTACTTC. Filled out from reference TRBV9 and TRBJ2-5, the complete variable domain reads DSGVTQTPKHLITATGQRVTLRCSPRSGDLSVYWYQQSLDQGLQFLIQYYNGEERAKGNILERFSAQQFPDLHSELNLSSLELGDSALYFCASSVGARQQETQYFGPGTRLLVL.

The CDR3, as DNA: TGCGCCAGCAACCAAAATCCGGGACAGGGGATTGGTGAGCAGTTCTTC. Translating it yields CASNQNPGQGIGEQFF. V is TRBV5-1 and J is TRBJ2-1; 10 bases map to TRBD1. The junction had 15 bases not matched to a gene; V was cut back by 6 bases and J by 9 bases. The CDR3 runs to 16 residues. Germline V gene data show CDR1 as SGHRS and CDR2 as YFSETQ.

With regard to this clone: The sample contains more than one DNA sequence encoding this CDR3. The chain joins TRBV19 to TRBJ2-7; tentative D call: TRBD1 (6 bases). This CDR3 spans 14 amino acids. The V gene's germline CDR1 is LNHDA and CDR2 SQIVND (reference sequence). Trimming took off 1 base at V and 2 bases at J, with 9 bases between the two ends. The CDR3 DNA is TGTGCCAGTAGTATAGGGCAGGGGACCTACGAGCAGTACTTC. It is translated as CASSIGQGTYEQYF.

The J gene is TRBJ2-3, the V gene TRBV5-4, with 11 bases fitting TRBD2. Looked up from germline, CDR1 is SGHNT and CDR2 is YYREEE (reference sequence). Trimming removed 4 bases from V and 0 bases from J; junction bases left unmatched: 7. The CDR3 runs 17 residues. CDR3 residues: CASSARLAGSSTDTQYF. For the CDR3, the DNA is TGTGCCAGCAGCGCCCGACTAGCGGGAAGTAGCACAGATACGCAGTATTTT.

This clone was picked up a small number of times. V usage is TRBV10-1 and J usage is TRBJ1-2, with D possibly matching TRBD1 (5 bases). CDR1 is WNHNN and CDR2 is SYGVQD in the germline V gene (reference sequence). Deletions cut 5 bases from V and 4 bases from J, with 11 bases between. The CDR3 length is 13 residues. The CDR3 DNA is TGCGCCAGCAGTAGGAGACAGAGCTATGGCTACACCTTC. Translated, it gives CASSRRQSYGYTF.

The rearrangement uses TRBV7-8 and TRBJ2-4; TRBD2 matches at 7 bases. CDR1 SGHVS and CDR2 FQNEAQ come from the germline V gene. V was clipped by 10 bases and J by 2 bases; unmatched bases: 2. This CDR3 comprises 12 residues. The CDR3 DNA follows: TGTGCCACCGGGGGGACCAAAAACATTCAGTACTTC. It is translated as CATGGTKNIQYF.

V usage is TRBV3-1 (or the pseudogene TRBV3-2) and J usage is TRBJ1-3, with 9 bases fitting TRBD1. Trimming removed 4 bases from V and 0 bases from J; junction bases left unmatched: 1. Per the germline V gene, CDR1 is LGHDT and CDR2 is YNNKEL (reference sequence). The CDR3 contains 15 residues. Written as DNA, the CDR3 is TGTGCCAGCAGCCTGGGACAGGGCTCTGGAAACACCATATATTTT. This codes for CASSLGQGSGNTIYF.

This chain joins TRBV10-1 and TRBJ1-1, with D possibly being TRBD1 (6 bases). The CDR3 consists of 13 residues. The germline V gene has CDR1 WNHNN and CDR2 SYGVQD (reference sequence). Trimming removed 5 bases at V and 2 bases at J, with 9 bases between. The CDR3 DNA sequence: TGCGCCAGCAGTCAGGGGTTCAACACTGAAGCTTTCTTT. Translating it yields CASSQGFNTEAFF.

The chain uses TRBV5-1 and TRBJ2-7, with a tentative D call TRBD2 (6 bases). The V end lost 0 bases, the J end lost 3 bases, and 7 bases lay between the germline ends. The CDR3 contains 13 residues. Per the germline V gene, CDR1 is SGHRS and CDR2 is YFSETQ. The CDR3 DNA reads TGCGCCAGCAGCTTGGTGGAGGGCTACGAGCAGTACTTC. Its protein product is CASSLVEGYEQYF.

The chain links TRBV11-3 to TRBJ1-6; 7 nucleotides align to TRBD1. J lost 7 bases, V lost 0 bases, and 3 bases had no gene match. Germline CDR1 is SGHNT and CDR2 is YENEEA. The CDR3 extends over 15 amino acids. The CDR3 protein is CASSLEGRGNSPLHF. As DNA, the CDR3 is TGTGCCAGCAGCTTAGAAGGCAGGGGGAATTCACCCCTCCACTTT.

V usage is TRBV13 and J usage is TRBJ2-1, with D possibly TRBD2 on 5 matching bases. The CDR3 spans 18 residues. The germline V gene has CDR1 PRHDT and CDR2 FYEKMQ (reference sequence). V was trimmed by 2 bases and J by 1 base, leaving 18 bases between them. The chain's CDR3 is CASSLRNPLRLSYNEQFF. CDR3 nucleotide sequence: TGTGCCAGCAGCTTAAGGAACCCCCTACGACTATCCTACAATGAGCAGTTCTTC.

This clone was seen a few times. The genes are TRBV19 and TRBJ1-3, with TRBD1 as a possible D gene (6 bases). The CDR3 runs 15 residues. Trimming removed 6 bases from V and 0 bases from J, with 12 bases in between. Germline V gene lookup returns CDR1 LNHDA and CDR2 SQIVND (reference sequence). The CDR3 bases are TGTGCCAGTAGGAGACAGGTTTACTCTGGAAACACCATATATTTT. Residues: CASRRQVYSGNTIYF.

In its sample, this clone was seen a few times. The chain recombines TRBV10-1 with TRBJ1-1, with D possibly being TRBD1 (6 bases). This CDR3 region has 17 residues. Germline CDR1 and CDR2: WNHNN and SYGVQD (reference sequence). V shed 2 bases and J shed 1 base, with 17 bases lying between them. Written as DNA, the CDR3 is TGCGCCAGCAGTGAGAGGGGCTTAAAGGGGGAGAACACTGAAGCTTTCTTT. Translating it yields CASSERGLKGENTEAFF.

The rearrangement uses TRBV10-3 and TRBJ2-1; 11 bases are a match to TRBD2. The CDR3 is made up of 17 amino acids. The V gene end was trimmed by 2 bases and the J gene end by 9 bases; junction bases not matched to a gene: 12. Germline loops: CDR1 ENHRY, CDR2 SYGVKD. CDR3 nucleotides: TGTGCCATCAGTGAGCCGCGTCAGGCTAGCGGGAGGAGTGAGCAGTTCTTC. This translates into CAISEPRQASGRSEQFF.

This clone showed up just a few times. This sequence joins TRBV29-1 and TRBJ1-1; TRBD1 is a possible D gene (6 bases). Trimming took off 8 bases at V and 5 bases at J, with 18 bases between the two ends. Germline V gene data show CDR1 as SQVTM and CDR2 as ANQGSEA. The CDR3 sequence is 13 residues long. DNA of the CDR3: TGCAGCACCCGAGGTTCCAGGGGAACTGAAGCTTTCTTT. Translation gives CSTRGSRGTEAFF.

This chain links TRBV5-4 with TRBJ2-3; possible D gene TRBD2, 6 bases. CDR3 length equals 15 residues. The germline V and J ends were trimmed by 0 bases and 2 bases, with 10 bases remaining between them. Germline loops: CDR1 SGHNT, CDR2 YYREEE (reference sequence). CDR3 DNA sequence: TGTGCCAGCAGCTTGGGAGGGAGGCTCACAGATACGCAGTATTTT. Residues: CASSLGGRLTDTQYF.

This clone was observed once. The J gene is TRBJ2-7, the V gene TRBV10-3; 10 bases agree with TRBD1. The CDR3 contains 14 residues. V trimming: 4 bases; J trimming: 4 bases; junction bases outside the gene matches: 4. CDR1 and CDR2 (germline): ENHRY, SYGVKD. This CDR3 reads CAISGTGGLYEQYF. Written as DNA, the CDR3 is TGTGCCATCAGTGGGACAGGGGGTCTTTACGAGCAGTACTTC.